The rows below give T cell receptor beta chains drawn from one sample of a study of technical replicates of blood from four donors. Method: immunoSEQ multiplex PCR; TCRdb's copy keeps in-frame clones and lacks some. This sample has fewer than 100,000 clones, with approximately 95% found just once. The source material was T cells isolated from PBMCs. These receptors all come from a human donor in good health. The CDR3 runs from the conserved cysteine through the conserved F or W. D genes are given only for firm matches. Size values are once, few and many counts, or a class for expanded clones, and some rows have none.

v_gene	j_gene	d_gene	abundance	CDR3aa	CDR3nt
TRBV30	TRBJ1-3	-	-	CAWNRVSGNTIYF	TGTGCCTGGAACAGGGTCTCTGGAAACACCATATATTTT
TRBV9	TRBJ2-7	TRBD2	-	CASSVGRTSGLSYEQYF	TGTGCCAGCAGCGTAGGTAGGACTAGCGGCCTGTCCTACGAGCAGTACTTC
TRBV7-3	TRBJ2-1	TRBD2	-	CASSPIAGGPLNEQFF	TGTGCCAGCAGCCCGATAGCGGGAGGGCCGCTCAATGAGCAGTTCTTC
TRBV5-8	TRBJ2-2	-	-	CASVPRTRNTGELFF	TGTGCCAGTGTTCCACGGACACGAAACACCGGGGAGCTGTTTTTT
TRBV28	TRBJ2-7	TRBD2	-	CASTPSGRDEQYF	TGTGCCAGCACCCCTAGCGGGAGGGACGAGCAGTACTTC
TRBV11-3	TRBJ1-4	-	-	CASTAGGRKLFF	TGTGCCAGCACGGCGGGGGGAAGGAAACTGTTTTTT
TRBV10-1	TRBJ1-1	-	-	CASFAFGEGTEAFF	TGCGCCAGCTTTGCTTTTGGGGAGGGGACTGAAGCTTTCTTT
TRBV7-2	TRBJ2-2	TRBD2	-	CASSPGRVTNTGELFF	TGTGCCAGCAGCCCAGGGAGGGTAACGAACACCGGGGAGCTGTTTTTT
TRBV10-3	TRBJ2-5	TRBD2	once	CAILAGDGETQYF	TGTGCCATCTTAGCGGGAGATGGAGAGACCCAGTACTTC
TRBV6-6	TRBJ2-2	-	once	CASRQGTPGELFF	TGTGCCAGCAGACAGGGAACCCCCGGGGAGCTGTTTTTT
TRBV2	TRBJ2-3	TRBD2	-	CARRKREGYTQYF	TGTGCCAGACGGAAGCGGGAGGGCTATACGCAGTATTTT
TRBV19	TRBJ2-7	TRBD1	-	CASMGQGYEQYF	TGTGCCAGTATGGGACAGGGCTACGAGCAGTACTTC
TRBV6-1	TRBJ1-2	-	-	CASRAGSYGYTF	TGTGCCAGCAGGGCCGGGTCATATGGCTACACCTTC
TRBV28	TRBJ1-4	TRBD1	-	CATTQNRGRATNEKLFF	TGTGCCACCACACAAAACAGGGGAAGGGCAACTAATGAAAAACTGTTTTTT
TRBV5-4	TRBJ2-7	-	-	CASSLGLTHYEQYF	TGTGCCAGCAGCTTGGGACTCACTCACTACGAGCAGTACTTC
TRBV2	TRBJ2-2	TRBD2	-	CASLAGHTGELFF	TGTGCCAGCCTAGCGGGACACACCGGGGAGCTGTTTTTT
TRBV4-2	TRBJ2-2	TRBD2	once	CASSQLAGDTGELFF	TGTGCCAGCAGCCAACTAGCGGGAGACACCGGGGAGCTGTTTTTT
TRBV19	TRBJ2-3	TRBD2	-	CASTSGRVFADTQYF	TGTGCCAGTACTAGCGGGAGGGTGTTCGCAGATACGCAGTATTTT
TRBV18	TRBJ2-1	TRBD1	-	CASSISGGHSYNEQFF	TGTGCCAGCTCAATATCAGGGGGCCACTCATACAATGAGCAGTTCTTC
TRBV18	TRBJ1-5	-	few	CASSPRGGDQPQHF	TGTGCCAGCTCACCGCGGGGGGGGGACCAGCCCCAGCATTTT
TRBV9	TRBJ2-5	TRBD1	once	CASSTGGQETQYF	TGTGCCAGCAGTACAGGGGGACAAGAGACCCAGTACTTC
TRBV5-1	TRBJ1-1	-	-	CASSLDGGGVTTEAFF	TGCGCCAGCAGCTTGGATGGGGGGGGCGTGACCACTGAAGCTTTCTTT
TRBV7-9	TRBJ2-1	TRBD2	-	CASSLLAISGANEQFF	TGTGCCAGCAGCTTATTGGCGATTAGCGGGGCCAATGAGCAGTTCTTC
TRBV11-2	TRBJ2-1	-	-	CASSPIRSSNEQFF	TGTGCCAGCAGCCCAATCAGATCCTCCAATGAGCAGTTCTTC
TRBV28	TRBJ1-5	-	-	CASSLRPQHF	TGTGCCAGCAGCCTTAGGCCCCAGCATTTT
TRBV6-6	TRBJ2-2	TRBD2	-	CASSPDWEGEHGELFF	TGTGCCAGCAGCCCCGACTGGGAGGGCGAACACGGGGAGCTGTTTTTT
TRBV27	TRBJ1-1	-	-	CASKVARGNTEAFF	TGTGCCAGCAAGGTCGCCAGGGGGAACACTGAAGCTTTCTTT
TRBV10-1	TRBJ2-3	TRBD2	-	CASSETSGMTDTQYF	TGCGCCAGCAGTGAGACTAGCGGTATGACAGATACGCAGTATTTT
TRBV7-9	TRBJ2-1	TRBD2	-	CASSPGLAGGEENEQFF	TGTGCCAGCAGCCCGGGACTAGCGGGAGGGGAGGAGAATGAGCAGTTCTTC
TRBV11-3	TRBJ1-1	-	-	CASSPSRAKNTEAFF	TGTGCCAGCAGCCCCTCGCGGGCAAAGAACACTGAAGCTTTCTTT
TRBV25-1	TRBJ2-1	-	-	CASSDSGLPYTEQFF	TGTGCCAGCAGTGATTCCGGACTACCATACACTGAGCAGTTCTTC